This TCR beta chain emerged from a study of graft-versus-host responses after intestinal transplantation. Method: immunoSEQ multiplex PCR; TCRdb's copy keeps in-frame clones and lacks some. The profile shows about 99,000 clones, 80% to 95% of them singletons. CDR1 PRHDT and CDR2 FYEKMQ come from the germline V gene (reference sequence). The CDR3 covers 17 residues. V lost 5 bases to trimming and J lost 11 bases; unmatched junction nucleotides: 18. With respect to this clone: Its antigen is still unknown.

Study-level results: Recipient marrow held GvH clones, some first seen in ileum or blood.

This chain connects TRBV13 to TRBJ1-6, with 7 bases lining up with TRBD1. The sequence derives from a human donor who received an intestinal transplant. Here the sequenced sample was unstimulated CD8+ T cells sorted from spleen or lymph node cells, taken before intestinal transplant. CDR3 in amino acids: CASSVRGGQRLAAPLHF. The CDR3 bases are TGTGCCAGCAGCGTCCGAGGGGGACAGCGACTAGCAGCACCCCTCCACTTT.